The 23 T cell receptor beta chains reported below all come from one sample, sequenced in a study of OX40 agonist ivuxolimab in advanced cancers. Some clones are missing from TCRdb's copy, which holds only in-frame ones; the method was immunoSEQ multiplex PCR. The sample has approximately 79,000 clones, 70% to 90% seen once. The sequencing used CD4+ or CD8+ T cells sorted from blood, collected in a trial of the OX40 agonist ivuxolimab. These receptors originate from an adult with an advanced solid tumor such as melanoma, head and neck, liver or kidney cancer.

In this sample, this clone turned up a few times. The J gene is TRBJ2-7, the V gene TRBV19; 8 positions match TRBD2. The CDR3 spans 15 residues. Looked up from germline, CDR1 is LNHDA and CDR2 is SQIVND (reference sequence). The J segment lost 4 bases and the V segment lost 5 bases, leaving 10 bases of the junction unmatched. This chain's CDR3 is CASSPTSALRYEQYF. The DNA for the CDR3 is TGTGCCAGTAGTCCGACTAGCGCCTTACGTTACGAGCAGTACTTC.

On this clone itself: Other DNA sequences within the sample encode an identical CDR3. The chain carries TRBV30 and TRBJ1-2; D call uncertain. Germline V lookup: CDR1 GTSNPN, CDR2 SVGIG (reference sequence). The CDR3 has 13 amino acids. V lost 0 bases and J lost 5, with 10 bases in between. As DNA, the CDR3 is TGTGCCTGGAGTGTACTGGGTGGGTATGGCTACACCTTC. This encodes CAWSVLGGYGYTF.

This clone is labeled as medium-sized. The V call is TRBV10-3, the J call TRBJ2-7; no reliable D call. The CDR3 contains 13 residues. V lost 4 bases to trimming and J lost 3 bases, with 10 bases between them. In germline, CDR1 is ENHRY, CDR2 SYGVKD. The CDR3 bases are TGTGCCATCAGTGCTAGTTCCCTCTACGAGCAGTACTTC. It yields the protein CAISASSLYEQYF.

The chain links TRBV2 to TRBJ1-2; TRBD1 might be the D (5 bases). V gave up 7 bases and J gave up 0 bases, with 15 bases separating them. This CDR3 spans 15 amino acids. Per the germline V gene, CDR1 is SNHLY and CDR2 is FYNNEI. CDR3 residues: CASTMVQTANYGYTF. In DNA, the CDR3 is TGTGCCAGCACTATGGTACAGACAGCTAACTATGGCTACACCTTC.

This chain uses TRBV27 with TRBJ2-7, with D perhaps matching TRBD1 (5 bases). V lost 4 bases, J lost 5 bases, and 9 bases lay in between. CDR1 and CDR2 from the germline V gene are MNHEY and SMNVEV (reference sequence). The CDR3 loop spans 12 amino acids. The CDR3 reads CASSSQADEQYF. The CDR3 DNA sequence: TGTGCCAGCAGTTCACAGGCGGACGAGCAGTACTTC.

The chain employs TRBV28 and TRBJ2-5; no reliable D call. This CDR3 spans 14 amino acids. Germline assignment: CDR1 MDHEN and CDR2 SYDVKM. V lost 3 bases and J 5 bases, leaving 13 bases between the germline ends. CDR3 DNA: TGTGCCAGCAGTTTTGGGTCCAGGCCGGAGACCCAGTACTTC. This codes for CASSFGSRPETQYF.

The V gene is TRBV5-1, the J gene TRBJ2-1; 8 bases fit TRBD2. The J segment lost 6 bases and the V segment lost 6 bases, leaving 11 bases of the junction unmatched. The CDR3 is made up of 15 amino acids. Germline lookup yields CDR1 SGHRS and CDR2 YFSETQ. CDR3 sequence (DNA): TGCGCCAGCACTCAATCGGGACTAGGGGTCAATGAGCAGTTCTTC. It encodes CASTQSGLGVNEQFF.

V is TRBV12-5 and J is TRBJ2-4; 7 bases fit TRBD1. Germline V gene sequence: CDR1 LGHNT, CDR2 FRNRAP. The length of the CDR3 is 17 residues. The trim removed 0 bases at V and 8 bases at J, leaving 13 bases unmatched. In nucleotides, the CDR3 is TGTGCTAGTGGTTTGGTAAATCCAGGGGGAAGAGCGGACATTCAGTACTTC. Amino acid sequence: CASGLVNPGGRADIQYF.

The chain links TRBV10-3 to TRBJ2-5; 12 bases agree with TRBD2. V shed 2 bases and J 6 bases; nucleotides not matched to a gene: 4. Germline lookup yields CDR1 ENHRY and CDR2 SYGVKD. This CDR3 contains 15 residues. In DNA, the CDR3 is TGTGCCATCAGTGAGGCGACTAGCGGGGGAAAGACCCAGTACTTC. Its translation: CAISEATSGGKTQYF.

The sample holds one count of this clone. CDR3 region: CASSERLAGGSRADTQYF. CDR3 coding DNA: TGTGCCAGCAGCGAAAGACTAGCGGGAGGGTCTCGGGCAGATACGCAGTATTTT. The V call is TRBV7-6, the J call TRBJ2-3, with TRBD2 matching over 14 bases. V shed 5 bases, J shed 4 bases, and the junction held 11 bases outside the gene matches. Germline lookup yields CDR1 SGHVS and CDR2 FNYEAQ. The CDR3 spans 18 residues.

V usage is TRBV19 and J usage is TRBJ2-7; TRBD2 is a possible D gene (5 bases). CDR3 length: 16 amino acids. Germline CDR1 LNHDA, CDR2 SQIVND (reference sequence). V lost 5 bases to trimming and J lost 6 bases, with 23 bases between them. This chain's CDR3 is CASSPRPGSWMSEQYF. In nucleotides, the CDR3 is TGTGCCAGTAGTCCACGTCCGGGATCCTGGATGAGCGAGCAGTACTTC.

The rearrangement links TRBV7-9 to TRBJ2-7; no clear D. Germline assignment: CDR1 SEHNR and CDR2 FQNEAQ (reference sequence). V gave up 3 bases and J gave up 0 bases, with 9 bases separating them. The length of the CDR3 is 14 residues. The CDR3 DNA sequence: TGTGCCAGCAGCTTCCCGGTCAGCTCCTACGAGCAGTACTTC. Protein product: CASSFPVSSYEQYF. Filled out from reference TRBV7-9 and TRBJ2-7, the complete variable domain reads DTGVSQNPRHKITKRGQNVTFRCDPISEHNRLYWYRQTLGQGPEFLTYFQNEAQLEKSRLLSDRFSAERPKGSFSTLEIQRTEQGDSAMYLCASSFPVSSYEQYFGPGTRLTVT.

Only a few counts were recorded for this clone. The rearrangement uses TRBV5-6 and TRBJ1-2, with no clear D. This CDR3 has 13 residues. Trimming took off 7 bases at V and 5 bases at J, with 15 bases between the two ends. Germline CDR1 reads SGHDT; CDR2 reads YYEEEE. In DNA form, the CDR3 reads TGTGCCAGCGGCCCCCCAGGCATGTATGGCTACACCTTC. It translates to CASGPPGMYGYTF.

Only one count was recorded for this clone. The chain uses TRBV7-9 and TRBJ1-2, with 10 bases identical to TRBD1. The CDR3 spans 14 residues. V lost 4 bases to trimming and J lost 8 bases; unmatched junction nucleotides: 7. Germline V CDR1 and CDR2: SEHNR, FQNEAQ (reference sequence). DNA of the CDR3: TGTGCCAGCAGCTCGGGACAGGGGCGAAGAGGCTACACCTTC. Protein product: CASSSGQGRRGYTF.

This chain joins TRBV15 and TRBJ2-3; D might be TRBD1 or TRBD2, each matching 6 bases. This CDR3 spans 14 amino acids. Germline V gene sequence: CDR1 LNHNV, CDR2 YYDKDF (reference sequence). V gave up 0 bases and J gave up 6 bases, with 10 bases separating them. The CDR3 spells CATSREVGGDTQYF. CDR3 in DNA: TGTGCCACCAGCAGAGAAGTCGGGGGCGATACGCAGTATTTT.

The V gene is TRBV5-5, the J gene TRBJ1-5, with TRBD1 as a possible D gene (5 bases). The CDR3 has 15 amino acids. Germline loops: CDR1 SGHKS, CDR2 YYEKEE (reference sequence). V lost 5 bases to trimming and J lost 2 bases, with 14 bases between them. For the CDR3, the DNA is TGTGCCAGCAGGGCGGGACTCGGGCGCAATCAGCCCCAGCATTTT. It yields the protein CASRAGLGRNQPQHF.

This sequence joins TRBV15 and TRBJ2-3; TRBD1 might be the D (5 bases). CDR3 size: 16 residues. V lost 3 bases and J 2 bases, leaving 15 bases between the germline ends. Germline V gene sequence: CDR1 LNHNV, CDR2 YYDKDF (reference sequence). CDR3 bases: TGTGCCACCAGCAGCACGGTCCAGGGCACCACAGATACGCAGTATTTT. Translating gives CATSSTVQGTTDTQYF.

The rearrangement joins TRBV5-1 to TRBJ1-1; weak D call: TRBD1 (5 bases). Germline CDR1 and CDR2: SGHRS and YFSETQ. V was clipped by 6 bases and J by 4 bases, with 7 bases between them. This CDR3 region has 11 residues. CDR3 sequence reads: CASIGATEAFF. As DNA, the CDR3 is TGCGCCAGCATTGGGGCCACTGAAGCTTTCTTT.

Only a few counts were recorded for this clone. Other DNA sequences in the same sample also yield this CDR3. This chain connects TRBV14 to TRBJ1-2, with 8 bases identical to TRBD1. The CDR3 contains 13 residues. J was trimmed by 7 bases and V by 1 base; bases with no gene match: 2. Germline values: CDR1 SGHDN, CDR2 FVKESK. CDR3 in amino acids: CASSQGTGSGYTF. As DNA, the CDR3 is TGTGCCAGCAGCCAAGGGACAGGGAGTGGCTACACCTTC.

This clone was picked up one time. The chain carries TRBV6-6 and TRBJ2-4; tentatively, D is TRBD2 (5 bases). The CDR3 is made up of 15 amino acids. Trimming left V 6 bases short and J 3 bases short, with 15 bases between. Germline-derived CDR1 and CDR2 are MNHNY and SVGAGI (reference sequence). CDR3 bases: TGTGCCAGCAGCCCCCCCGAGGGAGTCAAAAACATTCAGTACTTC. This translates into CASSPPEGVKNIQYF.

V is TRBV6-1 and J is TRBJ1-1; 7 nucleotides align to TRBD1. J gave up 0 bases and V 6 bases, and 4 bases lay outside the gene matches. The CDR3 spans 14 residues. The germline V gene encodes CDR1 MNHNS and CDR2 SASEGT. The CDR3 DNA reads TGTGCCAGCAGAGAACAGGGGTTGAACACTGAAGCTTTCTTT. Protein: CASREQGLNTEAFF.

The chain recombines TRBV10-3 with TRBJ1-2; 7 nucleotides agree with TRBD1. The CDR3 covers 14 residues. Looked up from germline, CDR1 is ENHRY and CDR2 is SYGVKD. V was pared by 0 bases and J by 8 bases, with 6 bases of the junction left unmatched. This CDR3 reads CAISESGDSKGYTF. CDR3 nucleotides: TGTGCCATCAGTGAGTCTGGGGACAGCAAAGGCTACACCTTC.

This chain uses TRBV19 with TRBJ2-3; TRBD2 might be the D (5 bases). This CDR3 contains 15 residues. Trimming stripped 1 base from V and 3 bases from J, with 11 bases between. CDR1 and CDR2 from the germline V gene are LNHDA and SQIVND (reference sequence). CDR3 coding DNA: TGTGCCAGTAGTATAGGCCTCTCGGGGACAGATACGCAGTATTTT. Amino acid sequence: CASSIGLSGTDTQYF.